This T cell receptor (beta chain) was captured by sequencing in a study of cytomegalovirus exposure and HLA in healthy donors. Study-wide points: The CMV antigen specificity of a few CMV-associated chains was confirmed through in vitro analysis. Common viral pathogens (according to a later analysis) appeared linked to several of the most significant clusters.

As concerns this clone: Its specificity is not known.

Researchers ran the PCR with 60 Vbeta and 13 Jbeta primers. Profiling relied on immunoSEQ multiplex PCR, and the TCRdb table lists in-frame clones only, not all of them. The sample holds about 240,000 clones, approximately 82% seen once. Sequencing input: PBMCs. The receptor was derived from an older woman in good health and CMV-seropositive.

CDR3 sequence (DNA): TGTGCCAGCAGCCCCGCGCGGGGAGTCGATTATGGCTACACCTTC. This encodes CASSPARGVDYGYTF. The rearrangement uses TRBV7-9 and TRBJ1-2; D call uncertain. Trimming left V 5 bases short and J 5 bases short, with 18 bases between. This CDR3 contains 15 residues. The germline gives CDR1 SEHNR, CDR2 FQNEAQ (reference sequence).